This is a list of T cell receptor beta chains from one sample in a study of control samples from healthy donors and cancer patients. Generated by immunoSEQ multiplex PCR, the TCRdb table keeps only in-frame clones and is missing some. The data hold 140,000 or so clones, with around 94% observed a single time. The sequencing input was PBMCs. The receptors here all came from a man aged 60 to 75 with colorectal cancer. CDR3s include the opening cysteine and the closing phenylalanine or tryptophan. Each record gives: clone size, V gene, J gene, D gene, CDR3 protein, CDR3 DNA. A D gene is named only where the DNA matches it firmly. The size of a clone is reported for some rows only, either as once, few or many, or as a class for expanded clones.

.,TRBV19,TRBJ2-3,TRBD1,CASSAGQGADTQYF,TGTGCCAGTAGTGCGGGACAGGGGGCAGATACGCAGTATTTT
.,TRBV4-1,TRBJ2-5,TRBD2,CASSQEPPSGQETQYF,TGCGCCAGCAGCCAGGAACCCCCTAGCGGTCAAGAGACCCAGTACTTC
.,TRBV7-8,TRBJ2-7,.,CASSLAVQPSYEQYF,TGTGCCAGCAGCTTAGCGGTACAGCCTTCCTACGAGCAGTACTTC
.,TRBV7-8,TRBJ2-1,.,CASSRSSLNEQFF,TGTGCCAGCAGCCGATCTAGTCTCAATGAGCAGTTCTTC
once,TRBV27,TRBJ1-1,.,CASTSRGVGTEAFF,TGTGCCAGCACCTCAAGAGGGGTCGGGACTGAAGCTTTCTTT
once,TRBV12-3/TRBV12-4,TRBJ1-2,.,CASSKAGGYTF,TGTGCCAGCAGTAAGGCGGGGGGCTACACCTTC
.,TRBV5-6,TRBJ2-3,TRBD2,CASSLITSGWNTDTQYF,TGTGCCAGCAGCTTAATAACTAGCGGATGGAACACAGATACGCAGTATTTT
.,TRBV24-1,TRBJ2-3,.,CATSDRIDTQYF,TGTGCCACCAGTGATCGCATAGATACGCAGTATTTT
.,TRBV6-5,TRBJ2-1,TRBD2,CASSSSGGRNEQFF,TGTGCCAGCAGTTCGTCGGGGGGGCGCAATGAGCAGTTCTTC
.,TRBV27,TRBJ1-1,TRBD1,CASSGQGTEAFF,TGTGCCAGCAGTGGACAGGGCACTGAAGCTTTCTTT
.,TRBV9,TRBJ2-1,TRBD2,CASSALAGGHNEQFF,TGTGCCAGCAGCGCGCTAGCGGGGGGGCACAATGAGCAGTTCTTC
.,TRBV2,TRBJ1-3,.,CASSEGGYSGNTIYF,TGTGCCAGCAGTGAGGGAGGATACTCTGGAAACACCATATATTTT
.,TRBV15,TRBJ2-5,.,CATSGRQPQETQYF,TGTGCCACCAGCGGCCGACAGCCCCAAGAGACCCAGTACTTC
.,TRBV11-2,TRBJ1-3,.,CASSLTVQTIYF,TGTGCCAGCAGCTTGACAGTACAAACCATATATTTT
once,TRBV5-1,TRBJ1-2,.,CASSPHPGQITNYGYTF,TGCGCCAGCAGTCCTCACCCGGGACAAATTACGAACTATGGCTACACCTTC
.,TRBV29-1,TRBJ2-1,.,CSVVGRRNEQFF,TGCAGCGTTGTGGGGCGTAGGAATGAGCAGTTCTTC
.,TRBV11-2,TRBJ2-7,TRBD1,CASSFWDRGTPREQYF,TGTGCCAGCAGCTTTTGGGACAGGGGGACCCCCCGGGAGCAGTACTTC
.,TRBV14,TRBJ2-2,.,CASSHLGSNTGELFF,TGTGCCAGCAGCCATTTGGGGAGCAACACCGGGGAGCTGTTTTTT
.,TRBV4-1,TRBJ1-5,.,CASSRLGPGTLSNQPQHF,TGCGCCAGCAGCCGTCTCGGGCCCGGGACCCTGAGCAATCAGCCCCAGCATTTT
.,TRBV19,TRBJ1-3,.,CASIGSRKKSGNTIYF,TGTGCCAGTATCGGGTCAAGGAAGAAGTCTGGAAACACCATATATTTT
.,TRBV5-5,TRBJ2-3,.,CASSVVTDTQYF,TGTGCCAGCAGCGTTGTCACAGATACGCAGTATTTT
.,TRBV12-3/TRBV12-4,TRBJ1-2,TRBD1,CASSQDRKVGYTF,TGTGCCAGCAGTCAGGACAGGAAGGTTGGCTACACCTTC
.,TRBV7-2,TRBJ1-2,TRBD1,CASSPRGQWDVRDGYTF,TGTGCCAGCAGCCCCAGGGGGCAATGGGATGTAAGGGATGGCTACACCTTC
.,TRBV2,TRBJ2-5,.,CASSETLSGAETQYF,TGTGCCAGCAGTGAAACCCTTTCAGGGGCAGAGACCCAGTACTTC